A selection of T cell receptor beta chains follows, all from one sample in a study of cytomegalovirus exposure and HLA in healthy donors. Measured with immunoSEQ multiplex PCR; TCRdb has only the in-frame clones, and not every one. The sample contains 130,000 or so clones, about 80% of which appear only once. Sequencing used PBMCs. Receptor source: a young man in good health and CMV-seronegative. CDR3s include the opening cysteine and the closing phenylalanine or tryptophan. A D gene is named only where the DNA matches it firmly. The size field is filled for only some rows; it gives once, few, many or a size class.

j_call: TRBJ1-5
d_call: -
v_call: TRBV19
clone_size: -
cdr3_nt: TGTGCCAGTAAAGTAAGGGACAACAATCAGCCCCAGCATTTT
cdr3_aa: CASKVRDNNQPQHF

j_call: TRBJ2-2
d_call: TRBD1
v_call: TRBV19
clone_size: -
cdr3_nt: TGTGCCAGTAGTATTGTGACAGGGGTAACCGGGGAGCTGTTTTTT
cdr3_aa: CASSIVTGVTGELFF

j_call: TRBJ2-5
d_call: -
v_call: TRBV14
clone_size: -
cdr3_nt: TGTGCCAGCAGCCCCCGCCAAGAGACCCAGTACTTC
cdr3_aa: CASSPRQETQYF

j_call: TRBJ1-2
d_call: -
v_call: TRBV5-1
clone_size: -
cdr3_nt: TGCGCCAGCAGCTTGGACAGTTTTAACTATGGCTACACCTTC
cdr3_aa: CASSLDSFNYGYTF

j_call: TRBJ2-3
d_call: TRBD2
v_call: TRBV6-4
clone_size: -
cdr3_nt: TGTGCCAGCAGTGAGCGGGGGGGCACAGATACGCAGTATTTT
cdr3_aa: CASSERGGTDTQYF

j_call: TRBJ1-6
d_call: -
v_call: TRBV2
clone_size: once
cdr3_nt: TGTGCCAGCAGCCCTCAGCGGAGCAATAATTCACCCCTCCACTTT
cdr3_aa: CASSPQRSNNSPLHF

j_call: TRBJ1-1
d_call: -
v_call: TRBV7-9
clone_size: -
cdr3_nt: TGTGCCAGCAGCTTGACAACACTGAACACTGAAGCTTTCTTT
cdr3_aa: CASSLTTLNTEAFF

j_call: TRBJ2-4
d_call: -
v_call: TRBV7-2
clone_size: few
cdr3_nt: TGTGCCAGCAGCTCTCGACAGTCTCTAGCCAAAAACATTCAGTACTTC
cdr3_aa: CASSSRQSLAKNIQYF

j_call: TRBJ1-1
d_call: TRBD1
v_call: TRBV9
clone_size: -
cdr3_nt: TGTGCCAGCAGCGCAAGACAGGGCCCTATGAACACTGAAGCTTTCTTT
cdr3_aa: CASSARQGPMNTEAFF

j_call: TRBJ2-7
d_call: TRBD1
v_call: TRBV9
clone_size: -
cdr3_nt: TGTGCCAGCAGCGTAGGCCCTAGGACAGGTAGCTCCTACGAGCAGTACTTC
cdr3_aa: CASSVGPRTGSSYEQYF

j_call: TRBJ2-7
d_call: -
v_call: TRBV4-1
clone_size: -
cdr3_nt: TGCGCCAGCAGCCCCCAAACCATCTCTATCGAGCAGTACTTC
cdr3_aa: CASSPQTISIEQYF

j_call: TRBJ1-1
d_call: -
v_call: TRBV20-1
clone_size: -
cdr3_nt: TGCAGCGGGCGGGAGAACACTGAAGCTTTCTTT
cdr3_aa: CSGRENTEAFF

j_call: TRBJ1-2
d_call: -
v_call: TRBV4-1
clone_size: -
cdr3_nt: TGCGCCAGCAGCCAAACCGGGGGGACCTATGGCTACACCTTC
cdr3_aa: CASSQTGGTYGYTF

j_call: TRBJ2-7
d_call: -
v_call: TRBV5-1
clone_size: -
cdr3_nt: TGCGCCAGCAGCCCCGGACAGCCCATCGTAATCTACGAGCAGTACTTC
cdr3_aa: CASSPGQPIVIYEQYF

j_call: TRBJ2-1
d_call: TRBD2
v_call: TRBV13
clone_size: -
cdr3_nt: TGTGCCAGCAGCACATGGACTAGACCGAATGAGCAGTTCTTC
cdr3_aa: CASSTWTRPNEQFF

j_call: TRBJ2-1
d_call: TRBD1
v_call: TRBV15
clone_size: few
cdr3_nt: TGTGCCACCAGGGAACAGGGGGCGAGCAATGAGCAGTTCTTC
cdr3_aa: CATREQGASNEQFF

j_call: TRBJ1-4
d_call: -
v_call: TRBV6-5
clone_size: -
cdr3_nt: TGTGCCAGCAGTTACGGGGGGATTAATGAAAAACTGTTTTTT
cdr3_aa: CASSYGGINEKLFF

j_call: TRBJ2-5
d_call: -
v_call: TRBV9
clone_size: -
cdr3_nt: TGTGCCAGCAGCGTACAACCAGGGGAACGGGAGACCCAGTACTTC
cdr3_aa: CASSVQPGERETQYF

j_call: TRBJ2-1
d_call: TRBD2
v_call: TRBV11-3
clone_size: -
cdr3_nt: TGTGCCAGCAGCTTGACTAGCGGGGGGGCTTCCTACAATGAGCAGTTCTTC
cdr3_aa: CASSLTSGGASYNEQFF

j_call: TRBJ2-1
d_call: TRBD2
v_call: TRBV7-9
clone_size: few
cdr3_nt: TGTGCCAGCAGCTTAGCGGGGACTAGCGGGGGGGAGGATGAGCAGTTCTTC
cdr3_aa: CASSLAGTSGGEDEQFF

j_call: TRBJ1-4
d_call: -
v_call: TRBV6-4
clone_size: once
cdr3_nt: TGTGCCAGCAGTGTGACAACCGGCCCGAATGAAAAACTGTTTTTT
cdr3_aa: CASSVTTGPNEKLFF

j_call: TRBJ2-7
d_call: TRBD1
v_call: TRBV5-1
clone_size: once
cdr3_nt: TGCGCCAGCAGCCCATATAGGACAGGGGGCGACGAGCAGTACTTC
cdr3_aa: CASSPYRTGGDEQYF

j_call: TRBJ2-1
d_call: -
v_call: TRBV5-4
clone_size: -
cdr3_nt: TGTGCCAGCAGCTTGACGCCCTCAGGGTCGAATGAGCAGTTCTTC
cdr3_aa: CASSLTPSGSNEQFF

j_call: TRBJ2-7
d_call: TRBD1
v_call: TRBV6-5
clone_size: few
cdr3_nt: TGTGCCAGCAGGTCCGACAGGGCTATGCCCTACGAGCAGTACTTC
cdr3_aa: CASRSDRAMPYEQYF

j_call: TRBJ2-3
d_call: -
v_call: TRBV19
clone_size: few
cdr3_nt: TGTGCCAGTAGTAAACGACAGGCGTCTAGCACAGATACGCAGTATTTT
cdr3_aa: CASSKRQASSTDTQYF

j_call: TRBJ1-6
d_call: TRBD1
v_call: TRBV30
clone_size: -
cdr3_nt: TGTCCCCCGGGACAGGGGTTCGATTCACCCCTCCACTTT
cdr3_aa: CPPGQGFDSPLHF

j_call: TRBJ1-6
d_call: -
v_call: TRBV5-1
clone_size: -
cdr3_nt: TGCGCCAGCAGCTTCTCTACATCGGGGAACTCCTATAATTCACCCCTCCACTTT
cdr3_aa: CASSFSTSGNSYNSPLHF

j_call: TRBJ2-1
d_call: TRBD2
v_call: TRBV4-3
clone_size: few
cdr3_nt: TGCGCCAGCTCTCCGGGACTAGCGGGGGGAGAGCAGTTCTTC
cdr3_aa: CASSPGLAGGEQFF

j_call: TRBJ2-6
d_call: TRBD1
v_call: TRBV9
clone_size: -
cdr3_nt: TGTGCCAGCTCGGACAGGGTAAACCCTGGGGCCAACGTCCTGACTTTC
cdr3_aa: CASSDRVNPGANVLTF

j_call: TRBJ2-7
d_call: TRBD1
v_call: TRBV2
clone_size: -
cdr3_nt: TGTGCCAGCAGTCCCGGGACAGGGGTTTCCTACGAGCAGTACTTC
cdr3_aa: CASSPGTGVSYEQYF

j_call: TRBJ1-1
d_call: -
v_call: TRBV28
clone_size: -
cdr3_nt: TGTGCCAGCAGTTTGCTATCTATGAACACTGAAGCTTTCTTT
cdr3_aa: CASSLLSMNTEAFF

j_call: TRBJ1-5
d_call: TRBD1
v_call: TRBV6-5
clone_size: -
cdr3_nt: TGTGCCAGCAGTTACGGGTCAGGGGGACCTGGGACCCAGCATTTT
cdr3_aa: CASSYGSGGPGTQHF

j_call: TRBJ1-1
d_call: TRBD1
v_call: TRBV2
clone_size: few
cdr3_nt: TGTGCCAGCAGCCATGACAGGGGGCTGGACACTGAAGCTTTCTTT
cdr3_aa: CASSHDRGLDTEAFF

j_call: TRBJ2-4
d_call: TRBD2
v_call: TRBV5-6
clone_size: -
cdr3_nt: TGTGCCAGCAGCTCAGAGGGGAGGGTAGCCAAAAACATTCAGTACTTC
cdr3_aa: CASSSEGRVAKNIQYF

j_call: TRBJ1-5
d_call: TRBD1
v_call: TRBV5-1
clone_size: -
cdr3_nt: TGCGCCAGCAGTTTGACAGGGGACCGATACCAGCCCCAGCATTTT
cdr3_aa: CASSLTGDRYQPQHF

j_call: TRBJ1-6
d_call: TRBD1
v_call: TRBV9
clone_size: -
cdr3_nt: TGTGCCAGCAAAGGGGCAGGGGGGAGTGGGGATAATTCACCCCTCCACTTT
cdr3_aa: CASKGAGGSGDNSPLHF

j_call: TRBJ2-7
d_call: TRBD2
v_call: TRBV6-6
clone_size: -
cdr3_nt: TGTGCCAGCAGCCCCTTGGGGGGGAGGAACGACGAGCAGTACTTC
cdr3_aa: CASSPLGGRNDEQYF